The 19 T cell receptor beta chains listed next were all sequenced from one sample in a study of human T cells and chemical hapten exposure. TCRdb itself ran the RACE reads through MiXCR, one entry per CDR3 protein. The table includes about 98,000 distinct CDR3 sequences, about 10% detected once. Described time point: pre-sensitization, week 0. Treatment specified: therapeutic diphenylcyclopropenone sensitization with weekly scalp DPC. The material was whole blood, obtained in connection with sensitization to the hapten diphenylcyclopropenone (DPC). These receptor sequences come from a woman aged 55-69 years with alopecia areata. Some clones in this sample may be carry-over from other donors' samples.

The table lists this clonotype with many counts. This sequence joins TRBV18 and TRBJ1-2; 7 bases map to TRBD1. CDR3 length: 14 residues. The trim removed 0 bases at V and 5 bases at J, leaving 3 bases unmatched. Germline V CDR1 and CDR2: KGHSH, LQKENI. CDR3 coding DNA: TGTGCCAGCTCACCACCGAAACAGGGGTATGGCTACACCTTC. Translation: CASSPPKQGYGYTF.

This clonotype was picked up many times. The rearrangement uses TRBV9 and TRBJ1-2; TRBD1 agrees at 10 bases. V was clipped by 4 bases and J by 1 base; unmatched bases: 10. Germline loops: CDR1 SGDLS, CDR2 YYNGEE. This CDR3 region has 17 residues. The CDR3 nucleotides read TGTGCCAGCAGCTACGGGACAGGGGCAACAATTAACTATGGCTACACCTTC. Protein sequence: CASSYGTGATINYGYTF.

This clonotype was counted at least ten times. The rearrangement joins TRBV6-5 to TRBJ2-7, with D unresolved. The CDR3 loop spans 15 amino acids. The V gene lost 0 bases and the J gene lost 6 bases, with 15 bases spanning the gap. Germline CDR1 reads MNHEY; CDR2 reads SVGAGI. The CDR3 sequence is CASSYSRRHRAEQYF. The CDR3 DNA reads TGTGCCAGCAGTTACTCGAGGCGACATCGGGCCGAGCAGTACTTC.

The table lists this clonotype with many counts. The gene calls are TRBV30 and TRBJ2-5, with a possible D match to TRBD1 (6 bases). There are 14 residues in the CDR3. The V end lost 0 bases, the J end lost 5 bases, and 13 bases lay between the germline ends. Germline lookup yields CDR1 GTSNPN and CDR2 SVGIG (reference sequence). The CDR3 protein is CAWSVQGTPETQYF. The CDR3 DNA is TGTGCCTGGAGTGTACAGGGAACCCCTGAGACCCAGTACTTC.

The chain couples TRBV3-1 to TRBJ2-7; a possible D gene is TRBD2 (5 bases). Trimming stripped 1 base from V and 4 bases from J, with 17 bases between. The CDR3 sequence is 16 residues long. Germline V gives CDR1 LGHDT, CDR2 YNNKEL (reference sequence). CDR3 DNA sequence: TGTGCCAGCAGCCAAGGTCTGGAGGCCCGAGGATACGAGCAGTACTTC. Amino acids: CASSQGLEARGYEQYF.

In this sample, this clonotype turned up a few times. The CDR3 loop reads CASSFQQGGGYTF. In DNA form, the CDR3 reads TGTGCCAGCAGCTTCCAACAGGGGGGTGGCTACACCTTC. V and J are TRBV7-3 and TRBJ1-2; TRBD1 aligns across 8 bases. V gave up 3 bases and J gave up 7 bases; unmatched junction bases: 4. Germline V gene data show CDR1 as SGHTA and CDR2 as FQGTGA. The CDR3 consists of 13 residues. Supplemented by reference TRBV7-3 and TRBJ1-2, the full variable domain reads GAGVSQTPSNKVTEKGKYVELRCDPISGHTALYWYRQSLGQGPEFLIYFQGTGAADDSGLPNDRFFAVRPEGSVSTLKIQRTERGDSAVYLCASSFQQGGGYTFGSGTRLTVV.

Only a few counts were recorded for this clonotype. This chain joins TRBV20-1 and TRBJ2-3; D perhaps matches TRBD1 (7 bases). This CDR3 contains 15 residues. With 0 bases removed from V and 4 bases from J, the gap between germline ends came to 14 bases. CDR1 is DFQATT and CDR2 is SNEGSKA in the germline V gene (reference sequence). The CDR3 DNA follows: TGCAGTGCTAGAGATGGAGGGGGCGTGTCAGATACGCAGTATTTT. This encodes CSARDGGGVSDTQYF.

This clonotype was counted ten times or more. J is TRBJ1-1 and V is TRBV7-8, with 7 bases fitting TRBD1. This CDR3 region has 13 residues. Germline-derived CDR1 and CDR2 are SGHVS and FQNEAQ. The V and J ends lost 6 bases and 2 bases, in that order; junction bases with no gene match: 3. CDR3 region: CASRVGGNTEAFF. Here the CDR3 DNA reads TGTGCCAGCAGAGTAGGGGGCAACACTGAAGCTTTCTTT.

The chain has TRBV9 and TRBJ2-3; either TRBD1 or TRBD2 may supply D (6 bases each). Germline V gene data show CDR1 as SGDLS and CDR2 as YYNGEE. Trimming stripped 4 bases from V and 0 bases from J, with 18 bases between. This CDR3 contains 17 residues. Here the CDR3 reads CASSFTGASRSTDTQYF. DNA for the CDR3: TGTGCCAGCAGCTTTACGGGGGCCTCTCGAAGCACAGATACGCAGTATTTT.

The rearrangement joins TRBV6-5 to TRBJ2-1; no reliable D call. Germline CDR1 reads MNHEY; CDR2 reads SVGAGI. The V end lost 6 bases, the J end lost 4 bases, and 13 bases lay between the germline ends. The length of the CDR3 is 14 residues. In DNA form, the CDR3 reads TGTGCCAGCAGCGGGTCAGCCTCTTACAATGAGCAGTTCTTC. It codes for CASSGSASYNEQFF.

Ten or more counts support this clonotype. This sequence joins TRBV19 and TRBJ2-7; a weak D match, TRBD2 (5 bases). The CDR3 has 14 amino acids. In germline, CDR1 is LNHDA, CDR2 SQIVND (reference sequence). Between the trimmed V and J ends, which lost 11 bases and 7 bases, there was a span of 24 bases. The CDR3 sequence is CAPWAMRVPGEQYF. The DNA for the CDR3 is TGTGCCCCCTGGGCAATGAGGGTTCCGGGGGAGCAGTACTTC.

This clonotype has at least ten counts. The J gene is TRBJ2-1, the V gene TRBV11-2; the D is unclear. The CDR3 is made up of 10 amino acids. Germline V lookup: CDR1 SGHAT, CDR2 FQNNGV. V was cut by 0 bases and J by 9 bases, with 0 bases left in between. The CDR3 sequence: CASSLDEQFF. CDR3 bases: TGTGCCAGCAGCTTAGATGAGCAGTTCTTC.

The chain employs TRBV20-1 and TRBJ2-5; TRBD2 matches 7 bases. V trimming: 7 bases; J trimming: 4 bases; junction bases outside the gene matches: 12. Germline loops: CDR1 DFQATT, CDR2 SNEGSKA (reference sequence). The CDR3 loop spans 14 amino acids. The DNA for the CDR3 is TGCAGTGGACGGAGGGCGGGGGTTACAGAGACCCAGTACTTC. This codes for CSGRRAGVTETQYF.

This clonotype was seen many times. This chain uses TRBV2 with TRBJ1-6; D is undetermined. This CDR3 has 17 residues. Trimming stripped 2 bases from V and 6 bases from J, with 17 bases between. Germline V gene sequence: CDR1 SNHLY, CDR2 FYNNEI. CDR3 protein: CASSERVQIGPNSPLHF. The DNA of the CDR3 is TGTGCCAGCAGTGAAAGGGTCCAGATTGGGCCTAATTCACCCCTCCACTTT.

This clonotype was detected many times. The V gene is TRBV6-2 or TRBV6-3, the J gene TRBJ2-3, with D unresolved. The length of the CDR3 is 16 residues. Germline V lookup: CDR1 MNHEY, CDR2 SVGEGT. Trimming left V 2 bases short and J 0 bases short, with 12 bases between. The CDR3 is CASSYPQRTSTDTQYF. In DNA form, the CDR3 reads TGTGCCAGCAGTTACCCCCAGCGCACTAGCACAGATACGCAGTATTTT.

Only a few counts were recorded for this clonotype. The chain carries TRBV30 and TRBJ1-1; no firm D call. Per germline, CDR1 GTSNPN and CDR2 SVGIG (reference sequence). Trimming pared 8 bases from V and 2 bases from J, leaving 9 bases between. The CDR3 is made up of 11 amino acids. The CDR3 spells CAQDGNTEAFF. CDR3 coding DNA: TGTGCCCAAGACGGAAACACTGAAGCTTTCTTT.

The chain is built from TRBV20-1 and TRBJ2-7; unclear D gene. Germline V gene lookup returns CDR1 DFQATT and CDR2 SNEGSKA (reference sequence). The CDR3 is 11 residues long. Trimming pared 1 base from V and 3 bases from J, leaving 4 bases between. CDR3 DNA sequence: TGCAGTGCTAGAGGAGACTACGAGCAGTACTTC. Residues: CSARGDYEQYF.

This clonotype was seen repeatedly, ten times or more. The chain couples TRBV5-5 to TRBJ2-5; D unclear. This CDR3 is built from 14 residues. CDR1 and CDR2 from the germline V gene are SGHKS and YYEKEE (reference sequence). V was trimmed by 0 bases and J by 6 bases, leaving 12 bases between them. CDR3 DNA sequence: TGTGCCAGCAGCTTGGCCCAGACCTACCAGACCCAGTACTTC. It yields the protein CASSLAQTYQTQYF. Variable domain in full (rest from reference TRBV5-5 and TRBJ2-5): DAGVTQSPTHLIKTRGQQVTLRCSPISGHKSVSWYQQVLGQGPQFIFQYYEKEERGRGNFPDRFSARQFPNYSSELNVNALLLGDSALYLCASSLAQTYQTQYFGPGTRLLVL.

This clonotype has only a few counts. The chain couples TRBV3-1 to TRBJ2-5; 10 bases match TRBD2. The CDR3 spans 15 residues. CDR1 and CDR2 (germline): LGHDT, YNNKEL (reference sequence). The J segment lost 1 base and the V segment lost 3 bases, leaving 2 bases of the junction unmatched. The CDR3: CASSHLAGVQETQYF. CDR3 DNA sequence: TGTGCCAGCAGCCACCTAGCGGGGGTCCAAGAGACCCAGTACTTC.